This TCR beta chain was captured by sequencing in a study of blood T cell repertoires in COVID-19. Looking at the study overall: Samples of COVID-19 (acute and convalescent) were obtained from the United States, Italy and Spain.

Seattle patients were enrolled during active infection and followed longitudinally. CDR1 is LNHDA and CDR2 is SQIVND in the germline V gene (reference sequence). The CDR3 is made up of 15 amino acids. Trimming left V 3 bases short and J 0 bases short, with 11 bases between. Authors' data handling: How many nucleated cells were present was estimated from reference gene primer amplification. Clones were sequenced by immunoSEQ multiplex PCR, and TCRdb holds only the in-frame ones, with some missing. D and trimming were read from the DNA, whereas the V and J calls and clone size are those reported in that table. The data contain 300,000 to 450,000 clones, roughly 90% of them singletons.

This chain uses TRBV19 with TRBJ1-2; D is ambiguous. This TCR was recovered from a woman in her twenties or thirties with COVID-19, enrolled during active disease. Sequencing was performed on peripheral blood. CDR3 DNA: TGTGCCAGTAGTATTTTGGCAGGTCCTAACTATGGCTACACCTTC. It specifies CASSILAGPNYGYTF.